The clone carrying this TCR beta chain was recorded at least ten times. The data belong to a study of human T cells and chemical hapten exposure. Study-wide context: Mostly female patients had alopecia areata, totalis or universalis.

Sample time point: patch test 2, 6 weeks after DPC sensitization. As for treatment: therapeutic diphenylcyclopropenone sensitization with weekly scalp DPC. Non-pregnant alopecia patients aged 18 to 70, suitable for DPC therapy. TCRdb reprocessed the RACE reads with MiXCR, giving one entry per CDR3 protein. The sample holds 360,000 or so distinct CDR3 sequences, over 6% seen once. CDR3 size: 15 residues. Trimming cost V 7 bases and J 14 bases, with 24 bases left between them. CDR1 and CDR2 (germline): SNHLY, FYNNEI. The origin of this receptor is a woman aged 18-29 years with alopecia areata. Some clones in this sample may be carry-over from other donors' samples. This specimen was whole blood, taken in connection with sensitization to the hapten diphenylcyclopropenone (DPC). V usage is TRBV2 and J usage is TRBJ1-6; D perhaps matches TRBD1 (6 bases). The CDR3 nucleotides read TGTGCCAGCACCCCAGGGACATTCGGTCTGGGGTCCCTCCACTTT. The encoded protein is CASTPGTFGLGSLHF.